This TCR beta chain is drawn from a study of blood T cell repertoires in COVID-19. The germline CDR1 and CDR2 sequences are KGHSH and LQKENI. The ends were cut back, 6 bases at V and 1 base at J, with 12 bases in the middle. CDR3 length: 14 amino acids. Profiling relied on immunoSEQ multiplex PCR, and the TCRdb table lists in-frame clones only, not all of them. The sample includes about 130,000 clones, 75% to 90% of them seen just once. The J gene is TRBJ2-5, the V gene TRBV18, with a tentative D call TRBD1 (5 bases). The sequence derives from a man between 60 and 70 years old with COVID-19, enrolled during active disease. Sequences were obtained from peripheral blood. The chain's CDR3 is CASSHQGFQETQYF. For the CDR3, the DNA is TGTGCCAGCTCCCACCAGGGTTTCCAAGAGACCCAGTACTTC.